These T cell receptor beta chains were read from a single sample in a study of OX40 agonist ivuxolimab in advanced cancers. Clones were read by immunoSEQ multiplex PCR, and TCRdb kept only the in-frame ones, dropping some. The sample yields under 25,000 clones, less than 90% seen once. This material consisted of CD4+ or CD8+ T cells sorted from blood, taken in a trial of the OX40 agonist ivuxolimab. The receptors derive from an adult with an advanced solid tumor such as melanoma, head and neck, liver or kidney cancer. Each CDR3 is given with its conserved first and last residue. Each record gives: D gene, V gene, clone size, CDR3 protein. A D gene is named only where the DNA matches it firmly. Size tells how often a clone was seen (once, few, many) or the class of an expanded clone, and some rows leave it out.

d_gene: -
v_gene: TRBV10-3
abundance: -
CDR3aa: CAIRQEANYGYTF

d_gene: -
v_gene: TRBV7-9
abundance: -
CDR3aa: CASSWTDSGANVLTF

d_gene: TRBD1
v_gene: TRBV19
abundance: -
CDR3aa: CASSIGQGRGYEQYF

d_gene: -
v_gene: TRBV23-1
abundance: -
CDR3aa: CASSQSASQIRRTEAFF

d_gene: TRBD2
v_gene: TRBV7-9
abundance: -
CDR3aa: CASSPPSGTYEQYF

d_gene: -
v_gene: TRBV5-1
abundance: -
CDR3aa: CASSLGGDYEQYF

d_gene: -
v_gene: TRBV7-6
abundance: -
CDR3aa: CASSLGQGTGGYTF

d_gene: -
v_gene: TRBV4-2
abundance: -
CDR3aa: CASSQDGDSYNEQFF

d_gene: TRBD2
v_gene: TRBV27
abundance: -
CDR3aa: CASAAGPGRSTGELFF

d_gene: -
v_gene: TRBV7-9
abundance: once
CDR3aa: CASSLAGPSTEAFF

d_gene: -
v_gene: TRBV7-8
abundance: -
CDR3aa: CASSLAQPSTYNEQFF

d_gene: TRBD2
v_gene: TRBV19
abundance: -
CDR3aa: CASTLSSGGYNEQFF

d_gene: TRBD2
v_gene: TRBV7-6
abundance: once
CDR3aa: CASSLEERDYEQFF

d_gene: -
v_gene: TRBV6-5
abundance: -
CDR3aa: CASSYTTAQPQHF

d_gene: -
v_gene: TRBV4-3
abundance: -
CDR3aa: CASSQDRGENEQFF

d_gene: -
v_gene: TRBV7-9
abundance: -
CDR3aa: CASSLAVGYEQYF

d_gene: TRBD1
v_gene: TRBV2
abundance: -
CDR3aa: CASSEALLLDRGREQYF

d_gene: -
v_gene: TRBV28
abundance: -
CDR3aa: CASSLFRGSSGNTIYF

d_gene: TRBD2
v_gene: TRBV27
abundance: -
CDR3aa: CASNVAGARDGELFF

d_gene: TRBD2
v_gene: TRBV28
abundance: -
CDR3aa: CASRLAGGLDEQFF

d_gene: -
v_gene: TRBV7-2
abundance: -
CDR3aa: CASSSVYEQYF

d_gene: -
v_gene: TRBV5-1
abundance: -
CDR3aa: CASSVRDDTEAFF

d_gene: TRBD1
v_gene: TRBV19
abundance: -
CDR3aa: CASSTITGGQPGTPQHF

d_gene: TRBD1
v_gene: TRBV5-6
abundance: -
CDR3aa: CASSQGTGGGNQPQHF

d_gene: TRBD2
v_gene: TRBV6-4
abundance: -
CDR3aa: CASFQREGKTQYF

d_gene: TRBD2
v_gene: TRBV5-4
abundance: -
CDR3aa: CASSWRGGAEQYF

d_gene: -
v_gene: TRBV30
abundance: -
CDR3aa: CAWSMGVNTGELFF

d_gene: TRBD1
v_gene: TRBV6-1
abundance: -
CDR3aa: CASSDFGTGGEQYF

d_gene: TRBD2
v_gene: TRBV4-3
abundance: -
CDR3aa: CASSQGMREAGGELFF

d_gene: -
v_gene: TRBV7-9
abundance: -
CDR3aa: CASSSWDSLGREFNNEQFF

d_gene: TRBD2
v_gene: TRBV28
abundance: -
CDR3aa: CASSITSGPPYEQYF

d_gene: -
v_gene: TRBV28
abundance: -
CDR3aa: CASRPWTGVLTF

d_gene: -
v_gene: TRBV5-5
abundance: -
CDR3aa: CASSLPGDQPQHF

d_gene: -
v_gene: TRBV7-6
abundance: -
CDR3aa: CASSARSGSYEQYF

d_gene: TRBD2
v_gene: TRBV9
abundance: -
CDR3aa: CASSEGTSGPYEQYF

d_gene: -
v_gene: TRBV21-1
abundance: once
CDR3aa: CASSTQARNEQFF

d_gene: -
v_gene: TRBV19
abundance: -
CDR3aa: CASSIGWNTEAFF

d_gene: -
v_gene: TRBV7-2
abundance: -
CDR3aa: CASSLVFITGELFF

d_gene: -
v_gene: TRBV9
abundance: -
CDR3aa: CASSQEGSNQPQHF

d_gene: -
v_gene: TRBV7-2
abundance: -
CDR3aa: CASSLVGAGDQPQHF

d_gene: -
v_gene: TRBV4-2
abundance: -
CDR3aa: CASAQGYEQYF

d_gene: -
v_gene: TRBV9
abundance: -
CDR3aa: CASSPSSGETQYF

d_gene: -
v_gene: TRBV4-2
abundance: -
CDR3aa: CASSQGTRTNSYEQYF

d_gene: -
v_gene: TRBV19
abundance: -
CDR3aa: CASSIDLGNEQFF

d_gene: TRBD1
v_gene: TRBV19
abundance: few
CDR3aa: CASSYLSGTGNINEQFF

d_gene: TRBD1
v_gene: TRBV27
abundance: -
CDR3aa: CASSGRDRSAKDYGYTF

d_gene: -
v_gene: TRBV27
abundance: few
CDR3aa: CASSLRYNQPQHF

d_gene: TRBD2
v_gene: TRBV6-1
abundance: -
CDR3aa: CASSEGLAYNEQFF

d_gene: -
v_gene: TRBV7-6
abundance: -
CDR3aa: CASSSPGRSTDTQYF

d_gene: -
v_gene: TRBV18
abundance: -
CDR3aa: CASSPPNNEQFF

d_gene: -
v_gene: TRBV4-3
abundance: -
CDR3aa: CASSQEGGQPQHF

d_gene: -
v_gene: TRBV29-1
abundance: -
CDR3aa: CSVANPQGLNYNEQFF

d_gene: TRBD1
v_gene: TRBV4-1
abundance: -
CDR3aa: CASSLGDSEQYF

d_gene: TRBD2
v_gene: TRBV6-5
abundance: -
CDR3aa: CASSYVQRELQETQYF

d_gene: -
v_gene: TRBV19
abundance: -
CDR3aa: CASSTFLREREDTQYF

d_gene: TRBD2
v_gene: TRBV4-3
abundance: -
CDR3aa: CASSQASTSWETQYF

d_gene: -
v_gene: TRBV6-1
abundance: -
CDR3aa: CASSEPGVVGWDRRLNTEAFF

d_gene: -
v_gene: TRBV19
abundance: -
CDR3aa: CASSSWDTEAFF

d_gene: -
v_gene: TRBV30
abundance: -
CDR3aa: CAFLRMTNEKLFF

d_gene: TRBD2
v_gene: TRBV7-3
abundance: -
CDR3aa: CASSDPSGTTDTQYF